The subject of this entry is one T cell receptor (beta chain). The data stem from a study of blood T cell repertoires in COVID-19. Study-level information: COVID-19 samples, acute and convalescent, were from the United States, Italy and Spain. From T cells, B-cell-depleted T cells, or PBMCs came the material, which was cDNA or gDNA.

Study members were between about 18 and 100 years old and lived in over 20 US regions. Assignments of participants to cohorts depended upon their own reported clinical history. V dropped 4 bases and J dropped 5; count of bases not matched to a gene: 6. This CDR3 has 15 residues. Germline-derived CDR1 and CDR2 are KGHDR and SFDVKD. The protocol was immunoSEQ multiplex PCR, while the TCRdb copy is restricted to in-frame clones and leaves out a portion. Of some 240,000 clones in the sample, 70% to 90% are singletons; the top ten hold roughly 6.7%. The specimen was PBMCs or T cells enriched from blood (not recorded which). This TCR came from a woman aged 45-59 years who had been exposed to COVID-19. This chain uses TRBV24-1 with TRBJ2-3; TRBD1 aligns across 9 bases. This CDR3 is CATSENDRGGDTQYF. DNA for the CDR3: TGTGCCACCAGTGAAAATGACAGGGGGGGAGATACGCAGTATTTT.